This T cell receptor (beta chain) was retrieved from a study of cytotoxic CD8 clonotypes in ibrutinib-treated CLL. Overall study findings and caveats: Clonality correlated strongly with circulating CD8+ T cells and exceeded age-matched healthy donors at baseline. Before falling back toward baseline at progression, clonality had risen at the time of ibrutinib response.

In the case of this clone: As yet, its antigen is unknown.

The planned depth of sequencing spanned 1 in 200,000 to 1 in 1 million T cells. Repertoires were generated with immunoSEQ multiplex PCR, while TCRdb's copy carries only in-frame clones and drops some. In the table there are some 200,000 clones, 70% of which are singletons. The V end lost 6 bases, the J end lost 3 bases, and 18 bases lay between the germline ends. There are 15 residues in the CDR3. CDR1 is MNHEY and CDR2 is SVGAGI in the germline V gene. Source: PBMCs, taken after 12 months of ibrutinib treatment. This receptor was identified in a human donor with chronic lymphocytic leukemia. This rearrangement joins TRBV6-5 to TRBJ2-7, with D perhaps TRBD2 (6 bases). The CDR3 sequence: CASRKRPGGNYEQYF. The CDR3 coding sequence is TGTGCCAGCAGAAAGCGGCCCGGCGGGAACTACGAGCAGTACTTC.